This T cell receptor beta chain was sequenced for a study of OX40 agonist ivuxolimab in advanced cancers. For the study at large: Dose-escalation patients had hepatocellular carcinoma, melanoma, renal cell or head and neck cancer.

The sampling schedule covered blood at baseline, cycle 4 day 1, and cycle 7 day 1. Study findings and constraints: At doses 0.1 to 3.0 mg/kg, CD4+ and CD8+ clones expanded.

Points on this clone: Its target is unknown.

Using immunoSEQ multiplex PCR, the repertoire was profiled, and TCRdb retains in-frame clones only, with some absent. The sample lists over 65,000 clones, less than 85% occurring once. Trimming took off 1 base at V and 1 base at J, with 14 bases between the two ends. From germline, CDR1 is SGHVS and CDR2 FNYEAQ. The CDR3 sequence is 17 residues long. This sequence originates from an adult with an advanced solid tumor such as melanoma, head and neck, liver or kidney cancer. This rearrangement joins TRBV7-6 to TRBJ2-4, with D unclear. Here the sequenced sample was CD4+ or CD8+ T cells sorted from blood, taken in a trial of the OX40 agonist ivuxolimab. The CDR3 nucleotides are TGTGCCAGCAGCTTAGGGCCGGGCATCGGCGCCAAAAACATTCAGTACTTC. This gives the protein CASSLGPGIGAKNIQYF.